Listed below are T cell receptor beta chains from one sample, sequenced in a study of Graves' ophthalmopathy and Graves' hyperthyroidism. Using its own MiXCR run on the multiplex PCR reads, TCRdb lists one record per CDR3 protein. The sample consists of roughly 410,000 distinct CDR3 sequences, 15% of them appearing once. The sequenced material came from peripheral blood. The source is a woman aged 18 to 35 with stable Graves' hyperthyroidism. Both conserved end residues are part of each CDR3. A D gene is named only where the DNA matches it firmly. Some rows mark clone size as missing; the rest say once, few, many or name a class of expanded clone.

V	J	D	size	CDR3	DNA
TRBV12-3/TRBV12-4	TRBJ2-7	.	many	CASSLIDAYEQYF	TGTGCCAGCAGTTTAATCGACGCCTACGAGCAGTACTTC
TRBV6-2/TRBV6-3	TRBJ2-7	.	many	CASSYSNSIDSYYYEQYF	TGTGCCAGCAGTTACTCGAATTCCATAGACTCCTATTACTACGAGCAGTACTTC
TRBV28	TRBJ2-7	.	.	CASGQGLNEQYF	TGTGCCAGCGGCCAAGGGCTCAACGAGCAGTACTTC
TRBV9	TRBJ2-7	.	few	CASSVGESYEQYF	TGTGCCAGCAGCGTAGGCGAGTCCTACGAGCAGTACTTC
TRBV6-5	TRBJ1-6	.	many	CASSYSWRGSSPLHF	TGTGCCAGCAGTTACTCATGGAGGGGAAGTTCACCCCTCCACTTT
TRBV6-1	TRBJ2-2	.	.	CAWTRQLTGELFF	TGTGCCTGGACTCGGCAGCTCACCGGGGAGCTGTTTTTT
TRBV7-2	TRBJ2-5	.	.	CASSLARTEETQYF	TGTGCCAGCAGCTTAGCGAGGACAGAAGAGACCCAGTACTTC
TRBV6-1	TRBJ2-7	TRBD1	many	CASSRRTGTGSYEQYF	TGTGCCAGCAGTCGCCGGACCGGGACAGGGTCCTACGAGCAGTACTTC
TRBV3-1	TRBJ2-5	TRBD2	many	CASSQGLAGGLETQYF	TGTGCCAGCAGCCAAGGACTAGCGGGGGGTTTGGAGACCCAGTACTTC
TRBV5-1	TRBJ2-2	.	few	CASKDRQANTGELFF	TGCGCCAGCAAGGATCGACAGGCCAACACCGGGGAGCTGTTTTTT
TRBV12-3/TRBV12-4	TRBJ1-5	TRBD1	many	CASSRTGDQPQHF	TGTGCCAGCAGTCGGACAGGGGATCAGCCCCAGCATTTT
TRBV19	TRBJ1-2	.	many	CASSIDPLQRSYGYTF	TGTGCCAGTAGTATAGATCCCTTACAGAGAAGCTATGGCTACACCTTC
TRBV27	TRBJ2-5	.	many	CASSLKDPRSETQYF	TGTGCCAGCAGTTTAAAGGATCCGCGATCAGAGACCCAGTACTTC
TRBV18	TRBJ2-2	.	.	CASSREERRTGELFF	TGTGCCAGCTCACGTGAGGAACGGAGGACCGGGGAGCTGTTTTTT
TRBV6-1	TRBJ1-5	.	many	CASRPDQGKYQPQHF	TGTGCCAGCAGACCCGACCAGGGGAAGTATCAGCCCCAGCATTTT
TRBV24-1	TRBJ2-5	.	many	CATSDSQQETQYF	TGTGCCACCAGTGATTCCCAGCAAGAGACCCAGTACTTC
TRBV7-2	TRBJ2-7	.	many	CASQGASEQYF	TGTGCCAGCCAAGGAGCATCCGAGCAGTACTTC
TRBV29-1	TRBJ2-5	.	few	CSASPGLQETQYF	TGCAGCGCCTCTCCGGGACTCCAAGAGACCCAGTACTTC
TRBV4-1	TRBJ2-5	.	many	CASSQWGLETQYF	TGCGCCAGCAGCCAATGGGGGCTAGAGACCCAGTACTTC
TRBV2	TRBJ1-1	.	many	CASSDLAVSTEAFF	TGTGCCAGCAGTGACCTGGCAGTGAGTACTGAAGCTTTCTTT
TRBV9	TRBJ1-3	.	.	CASSVGGGETGNTIYF	TGTGCCAGCAGCGTAGGGGGTGGAGAAACTGGAAACACCATATATTTT
TRBV5-4	TRBJ1-6	TRBD1	many	CASSPNQQGAISPLHF	TGTGCCAGCAGCCCAAATCAACAGGGGGCCATATCACCCCTCCACTTT
TRBV6-5	TRBJ1-6	TRBD1	many	CASTATGRSSPLHF	TGTGCCAGCACCGCGACAGGGCGGAGTTCACCCCTCCACTTT
TRBV11-2	TRBJ1-1	TRBD1	many	CASSVRTGTGGSEAFF	TGTGCCAGCAGCGTCCGGACCGGGACAGGGGGGTCGGAAGCTTTCTTT
TRBV5-1	TRBJ1-2	.	many	CASSQTGPYGYTF	TGCGCCAGCAGCCAGACAGGTCCCTATGGCTACACCTTC
TRBV19	TRBJ1-5	.	.	CASTRSRTLYNQPQHF	TGTGCCAGTACCCGCAGTAGGACTCTCTACAATCAGCCCCAGCATTTT
TRBV20-1	TRBJ1-4	TRBD1	many	CSATDGTATNEKLFF	TGCAGTGCTACGGACGGGACAGCAACTAATGAAAAACTGTTTTTT
TRBV18	TRBJ1-6	.	few	CASSRLPGDSPLHF	TGTGCCAGCTCACGTCTCCCGGGGGATTCACCCCTCCACTTT
TRBV3-1	TRBJ2-5	TRBD2	.	CASSRLTSGGEETKYF	TGTGCCAGCAGCCGGCTGACTAGCGGGGGAGAAGAGACCAAGTACTTC